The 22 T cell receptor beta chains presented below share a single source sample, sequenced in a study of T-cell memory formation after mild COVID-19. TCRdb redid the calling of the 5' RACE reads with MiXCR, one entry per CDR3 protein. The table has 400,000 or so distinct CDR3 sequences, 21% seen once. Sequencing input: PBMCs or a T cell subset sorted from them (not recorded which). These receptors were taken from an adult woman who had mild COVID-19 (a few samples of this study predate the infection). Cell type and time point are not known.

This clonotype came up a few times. CDR3 in amino acids: CASSQDRGAFF. The CDR3 nucleotides read TGTGCCAGCAGCCAAGATCGGGGAGCTTTCTTT. The genes are TRBV4-2 and TRBJ1-1, with no clear D. V gave up 0 bases and J gave up 10 bases, with 6 bases separating them. Germline V gene lookup returns CDR1 LGHNA and CDR2 YNFKEQ. This CDR3 spans 11 amino acids.

The CDR3 loop reads CASSRGGPLNTGELFF. The CDR3 DNA is TGTGCCAGCAGCCGGGGGGGCCCACTGAACACCGGGGAGCTGTTTTTT. The V gene is TRBV7-2, the J gene TRBJ2-2; 8 bases are a match to TRBD2. The junction had 6 bases not matched to a gene; V was cut back by 5 bases and J by 1 base. Germline V CDR1 and CDR2: SGHTA, FQGNSA. The CDR3 runs to 16 residues.

The CDR3 sequence: CASSFNPGGRGDTQYF. For the CDR3, the DNA is TGCGCCAGCAGCTTCAATCCGGGGGGCCGTGGAGATACGCAGTATTTT. The gene calls are TRBV5-1 and TRBJ2-3, with TRBD2 as a possible D gene (7 bases). The CDR3 sequence is 16 residues long. V was trimmed by 2 bases and J by 5 bases, leaving 18 bases between them. The germline gives CDR1 SGHRS, CDR2 YFSETQ.

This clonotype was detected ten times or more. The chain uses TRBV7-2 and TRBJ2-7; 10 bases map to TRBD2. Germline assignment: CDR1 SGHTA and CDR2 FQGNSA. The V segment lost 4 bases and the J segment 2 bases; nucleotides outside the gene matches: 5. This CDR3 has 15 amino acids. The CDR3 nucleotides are TGTGCCAGCAGCTCCCTAGCGGGAGTTCCCTACGAGCAGTACTTC. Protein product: CASSSLAGVPYEQYF.

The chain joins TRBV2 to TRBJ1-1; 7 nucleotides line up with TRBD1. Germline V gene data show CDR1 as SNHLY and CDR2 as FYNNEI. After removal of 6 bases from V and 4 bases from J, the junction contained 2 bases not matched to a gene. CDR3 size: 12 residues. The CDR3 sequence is CASSQGVTEAFF. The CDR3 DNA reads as TGTGCCAGCAGCCAGGGGGTCACTGAAGCTTTCTTT.

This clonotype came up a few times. CDR3 bases: TGTGCCAGCAGCTTAGGCGGGGGCTTCTCCTACAATGAGCAGTTCTTC. As protein: CASSLGGGFSYNEQFF. The gene calls are TRBV7-6 and TRBJ2-1, with D possibly matching TRBD2 (7 bases). The CDR3 spans 16 residues. Germline CDR1 is SGHVS and CDR2 is FNYEAQ. Between the trimmed V and J ends, which lost 1 base and 0 bases, there was a span of 10 bases.

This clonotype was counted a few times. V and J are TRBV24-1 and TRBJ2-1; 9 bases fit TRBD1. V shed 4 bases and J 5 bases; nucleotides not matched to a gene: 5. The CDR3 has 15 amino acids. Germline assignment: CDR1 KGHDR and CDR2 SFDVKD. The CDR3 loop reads CATSEPGQGDNEQFF. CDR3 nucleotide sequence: TGTGCCACCAGTGAACCGGGACAGGGAGACAATGAGCAGTTCTTC.

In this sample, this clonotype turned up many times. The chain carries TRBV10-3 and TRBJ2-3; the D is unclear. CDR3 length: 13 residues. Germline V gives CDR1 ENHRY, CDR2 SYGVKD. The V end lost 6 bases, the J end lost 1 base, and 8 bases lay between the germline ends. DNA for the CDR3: TGTGCCATCAGGCCGCAGGGCACAGATACGCAGTATTTT. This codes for CAIRPQGTDTQYF.

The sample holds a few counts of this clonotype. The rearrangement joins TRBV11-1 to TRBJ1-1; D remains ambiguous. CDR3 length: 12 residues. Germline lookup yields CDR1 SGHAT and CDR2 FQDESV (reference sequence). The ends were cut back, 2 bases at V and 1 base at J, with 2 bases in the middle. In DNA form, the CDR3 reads TGTGCCAGCAGCTTAACGAACACTGAAGCTTTCTTT. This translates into CASSLTNTEAFF.

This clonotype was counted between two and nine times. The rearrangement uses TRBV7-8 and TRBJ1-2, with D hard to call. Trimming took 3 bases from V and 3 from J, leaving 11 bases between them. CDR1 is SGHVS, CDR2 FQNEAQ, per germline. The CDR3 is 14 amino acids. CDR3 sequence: CASSLRETYYGYTF. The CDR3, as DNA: TGTGCCAGCAGCTTGAGAGAGACCTACTATGGCTACACCTTC. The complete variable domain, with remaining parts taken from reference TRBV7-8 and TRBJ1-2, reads GAGVSQSPRYKVAKRGQDVALRCDPISGHVSLFWYQQALGQGPEFLTYFQNEAQLDKSGLPSDRFFAERPEGSVSTLKIQRTQQEDSAVYLCASSLRETYYGYTFGSGTRLTVV.

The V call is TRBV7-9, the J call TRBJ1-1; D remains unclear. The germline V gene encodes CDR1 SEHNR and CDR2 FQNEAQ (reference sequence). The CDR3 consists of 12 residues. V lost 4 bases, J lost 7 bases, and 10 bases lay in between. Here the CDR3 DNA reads TGTGCCAGCAGCTCGTCTCGGGTTGAAGCTTTCTTT. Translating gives CASSSSRVEAFF.

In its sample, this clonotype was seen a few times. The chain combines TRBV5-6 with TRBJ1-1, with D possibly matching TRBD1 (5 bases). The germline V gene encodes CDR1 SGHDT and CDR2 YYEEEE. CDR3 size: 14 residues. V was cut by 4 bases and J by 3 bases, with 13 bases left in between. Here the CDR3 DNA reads TGTGCCAGCAGCGATGGGGCAGGGTACACTGAAGCTTTCTTT. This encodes CASSDGAGYTEAFF.

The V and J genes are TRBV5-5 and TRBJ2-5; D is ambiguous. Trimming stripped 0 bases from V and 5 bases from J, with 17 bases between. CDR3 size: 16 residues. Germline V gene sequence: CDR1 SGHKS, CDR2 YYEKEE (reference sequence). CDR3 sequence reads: CASSLVDTLRGETQYF. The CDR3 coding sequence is TGTGCCAGCAGCTTGGTCGACACCCTGAGAGGTGAGACCCAGTACTTC.

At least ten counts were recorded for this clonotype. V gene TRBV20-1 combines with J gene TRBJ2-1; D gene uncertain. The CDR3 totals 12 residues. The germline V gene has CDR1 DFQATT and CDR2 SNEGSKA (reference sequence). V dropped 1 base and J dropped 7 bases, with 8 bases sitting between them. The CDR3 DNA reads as TGCAGTGCTAGAGTTAAGGATAATGAGCAGTTCTTC. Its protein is CSARVKDNEQFF.

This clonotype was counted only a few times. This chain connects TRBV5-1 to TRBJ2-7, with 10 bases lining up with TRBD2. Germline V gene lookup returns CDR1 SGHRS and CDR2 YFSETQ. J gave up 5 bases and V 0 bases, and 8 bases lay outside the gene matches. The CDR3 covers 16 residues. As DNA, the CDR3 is TGCGCCAGCAGCTTGGGTAGCGGGGGGAAGGTCGACGAGCAGTACTTC. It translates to CASSLGSGGKVDEQYF. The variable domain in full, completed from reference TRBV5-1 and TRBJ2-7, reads KAGVTQTPRYLIKTRGQQVTLSCSPISGHRSVSWYQQTPGQGLQFLFEYFSETQRNKGNFPGRFSGRQFSNSRSEMNVSTLELGDSALYLCASSLGSGGKVDEQYFGPGTRLTVT.

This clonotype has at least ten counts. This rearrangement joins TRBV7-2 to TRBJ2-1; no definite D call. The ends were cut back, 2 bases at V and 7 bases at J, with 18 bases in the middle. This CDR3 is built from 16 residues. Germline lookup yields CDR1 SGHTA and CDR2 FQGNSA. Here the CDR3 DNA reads TGTGCCAGCAGCTTATTGAGAGCGTCCGGCCGGAATGAGCAGTTCTTC. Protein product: CASSLLRASGRNEQFF.

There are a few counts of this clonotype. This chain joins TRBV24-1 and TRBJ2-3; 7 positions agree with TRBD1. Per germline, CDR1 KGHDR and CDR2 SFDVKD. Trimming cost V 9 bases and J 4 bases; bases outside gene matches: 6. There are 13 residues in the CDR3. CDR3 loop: CATGGRGSDTQYF. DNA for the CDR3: TGTGCCACCGGCGGCAGGGGGTCAGATACGCAGTATTTT.

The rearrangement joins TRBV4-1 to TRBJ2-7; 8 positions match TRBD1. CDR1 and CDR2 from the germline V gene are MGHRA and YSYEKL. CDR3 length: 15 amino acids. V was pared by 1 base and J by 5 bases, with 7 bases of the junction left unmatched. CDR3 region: CASSQGWTGSDEQYF. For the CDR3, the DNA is TGCGCCAGCAGCCAAGGGTGGACAGGGAGCGACGAGCAGTACTTC.

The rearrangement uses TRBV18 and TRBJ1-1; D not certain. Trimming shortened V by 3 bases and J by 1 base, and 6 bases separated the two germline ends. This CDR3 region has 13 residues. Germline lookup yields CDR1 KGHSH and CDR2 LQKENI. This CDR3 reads CASSPAGNTEAFF. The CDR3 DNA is TGTGCCAGCTCACCGGCGGGGAACACTGAAGCTTTCTTT.

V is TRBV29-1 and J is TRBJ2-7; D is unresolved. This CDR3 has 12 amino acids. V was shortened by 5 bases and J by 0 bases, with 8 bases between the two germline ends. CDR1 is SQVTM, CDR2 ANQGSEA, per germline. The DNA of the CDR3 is TGCAGCGTTCACACCCTCTCCTACGAGCAGTACTTC. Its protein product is CSVHTLSYEQYF.

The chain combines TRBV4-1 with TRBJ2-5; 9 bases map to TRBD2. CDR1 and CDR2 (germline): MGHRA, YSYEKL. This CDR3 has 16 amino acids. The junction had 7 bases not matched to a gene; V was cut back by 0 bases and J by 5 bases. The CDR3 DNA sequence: TGCGCCAGCAGCCAAGAGGCGGGGGGGCCATTCGAGACCCAGTACTTC. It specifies CASSQEAGGPFETQYF.

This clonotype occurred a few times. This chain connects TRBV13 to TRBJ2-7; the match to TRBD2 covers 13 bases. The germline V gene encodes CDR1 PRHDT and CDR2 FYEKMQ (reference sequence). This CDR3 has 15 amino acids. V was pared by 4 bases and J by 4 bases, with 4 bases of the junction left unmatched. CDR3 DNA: TGTGCCAGCAGCTCCTGGACTAGCGGGGGTTACGAGCAGTACTTC. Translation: CASSSWTSGGYEQYF. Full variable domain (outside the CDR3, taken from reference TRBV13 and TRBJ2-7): AAGVIQSPRHLIKEKRETATLKCYPIPRHDTVYWYQQGPGQDPQFLISFYEKMQSDKGSIPDRFSAQQFSDYHSELNMSSLELGDSALYFCASSSWTSGGYEQYFGPGTRLTVT.